The clone carrying this TCR beta chain was detected a few times. These data originate in a study of identical twins. Between the trimmed V and J ends, which lost 6 bases and 11 bases, there was a span of 21 bases. This CDR3 comprises 13 residues. CDR1 is DFQATT, CDR2 SNEGSKA, per germline (reference sequence). TCRdb reprocessed the 5' RACE reads via MiXCR and lists one record per CDR3 protein. The sample contains 700,000 to 950,000 distinct CDR3 sequences, 12% of which appear only once. The same sample was also studied in work on yellow fever vaccine responses in identical twins.

Material: PBMCs. This sequence originates from a woman in her late teens or twenties in good health. The V call is TRBV20-1, the J call TRBJ2-3; TRBD2 might be the D (6 bases). The CDR3 DNA sequence: TGCAGTGCCAGACTGGGTAGCTGGGGGGTGCAGTATTTT. This sequence encodes CSARLGSWGVQYF.